This T cell receptor (beta chain) was obtained from a study of T cell responses to AZD1222 COVID-19 vaccine. Generated by immunoSEQ multiplex PCR, the TCRdb table keeps only in-frame clones and is missing some. The repertoire holds 200,000 to 250,000 clones, with about 95% as singletons. About this clone itself: Its antigen is unknown.

The CDR3 spans 17 residues. Germline CDR1 reads LGHNA; CDR2 reads YSLEER. V was trimmed by 2 bases and J by 0 bases, leaving 16 bases between them. The study, taken as a whole, reports: In the spike-specific TCR repertoire, nearly half reportedly target unmutated variant regions. Sampling that yielded the repertoires occurred only after the peak T cell response. Only six or seven AZD1222 recipients tested seropositive at baseline. Two doses of AZD1222 preceded a rise in Spike-specific TCR breadth and depth.

This specimen was peripheral blood, taken 28 days after the second dose of the MenACWY control vaccine. The origin of this receptor is an adult who received the MenACWY meningococcal vaccine as a control. V is TRBV4-3 and J is TRBJ1-2; weak D call: TRBD1 (6 bases). CDR3 bases: TGCGCCAGCAGCCAAAAACATGGAGGGACAACTAACTATGGCTACACCTTC. It specifies CASSQKHGGTTNYGYTF.